The 24 T cell receptor beta chains listed next were all sequenced from one sample in a study of blood T cell repertoires in COVID-19. The table came from immunoSEQ multiplex PCR; TCRdb's copy has only in-frame clones and leaves some out. The data show 150,000 to 170,000 clones, about 88% seen once. The sample taken for sequencing was PBMCs or T cells enriched from blood (not recorded which). Receptors were obtained from a man over 45 who had recovered from COVID-19.

The chain employs TRBV3-1 (or the pseudogene TRBV3-2) and TRBJ2-2; 9 nucleotides match TRBD2. The V gene's germline CDR1 is LGHDT and CDR2 YNNKEL (reference sequence). The length of the CDR3 is 18 residues. Losses at the gene ends were 2 bases for V and 5 bases for J; bases not matched to a gene: 12. The CDR3 sequence is CASSQFGAGGPKTGELFF. The CDR3 nucleotides are TGTGCCAGCAGCCAATTTGGCGCGGGGGGGCCCAAAACCGGGGAGCTGTTTTTT.

J is TRBJ1-4 and V is TRBV6-5, with TRBD1 identical over 7 bases. The trim removed 8 bases at V and 5 bases at J, leaving 5 bases unmatched. This CDR3 is built from 13 residues. Germline CDR1 and CDR2: MNHEY and SVGAGI. The CDR3: CASLTGNNEKLFF. The CDR3 DNA follows: TGTGCCAGCCTGACAGGGAACAATGAAAAACTGTTTTTT.

The chain carries TRBV19 and TRBJ1-2; TRBD1 agrees at 7 bases. The CDR3 is 15 amino acids. J lost 4 bases, V lost 6 bases, and 11 bases had no gene match. Germline CDR1 is LNHDA and CDR2 is SQIVND (reference sequence). CDR3: CASRPRTGTFYGYTF. In nucleotides, the CDR3 is TGTGCCAGTAGACCCCGGACAGGTACCTTCTATGGCTACACCTTC. The complete variable domain, with remaining parts taken from reference TRBV19 and TRBJ1-2, reads DGGITQSPKYLFRKEGQNVTLSCEQNLNHDAMYWYRQDPGQGLRLIYYSQIVNDFQKGDIAEGYSVSREKKESFPLTVTSAQKNPTAFYLCASRPRTGTFYGYTFGSGTRLTVV.

V usage is TRBV18 and J usage is TRBJ1-5, with 7 bases identical to TRBD1. Germline CDR1 KGHSH, CDR2 LQKENI. This CDR3 is 14 amino acids long. V dropped 3 bases and J dropped 4; count of bases not matched to a gene: 3. For the CDR3, the DNA is TGTGCCAGCTCACCGGGACAGTTTAATCAGCCCCAGCATTTT. Its translation: CASSPGQFNQPQHF.

The chain joins TRBV10-3 to TRBJ1-2; D gene ambiguous. The CDR3 is 14 residues long. V lost 4 bases to trimming and J lost 2 bases, with 11 bases between them. Germline V gene lookup returns CDR1 ENHRY and CDR2 SYGVKD. CDR3 DNA: TGTGCCATCAGTGCCACGACGGGGAACTATGGCTACACCTTC. It yields the protein CAISATTGNYGYTF.

The chain uses TRBV5-6 and TRBJ1-1; weak D call: TRBD1 (5 bases). CDR3 length equals 16 residues. CDR1 SGHDT and CDR2 YYEEEE come from the germline V gene. V was cut by 6 bases and J by 1 base, with 19 bases left in between. The CDR3 reads CASTDTGLGGNTEAFF. The CDR3 nucleotides read TGTGCCAGCACAGACACCGGTCTGGGGGGGAACACTGAAGCTTTCTTT.

This chain uses TRBV6-5 with TRBJ1-1; 9 nucleotides line up with TRBD1. Germline-derived CDR1 and CDR2 are MNHEY and SVGAGI. V shed 4 bases, J shed 5 bases, and the junction held 5 bases outside the gene matches. The CDR3 runs 14 residues. DNA of the CDR3: TGTGCCAGCAGTTTGGACAGGGGAGGGACTGAAGCTTTCTTT. The encoded protein is CASSLDRGGTEAFF.

The genes are TRBV6-5 and TRBJ1-5; weak D call: TRBD1 (5 bases). Trimming took off 5 bases at V and 4 bases at J, with 6 bases between the two ends. Germline values: CDR1 MNHEY, CDR2 SVGAGI. The CDR3 covers 12 residues. CDR3 nucleotides: TGTGCCAGCAGTCGGGGGAATCAGCCCCAGCATTTT. Translating gives CASSRGNQPQHF.

This chain links TRBV7-2 with TRBJ1-5, with a possible D match to TRBD1 (5 bases). The CDR3 runs to 13 residues. Germline V gives CDR1 SGHTA, CDR2 FQGNSA. V was cut by 5 bases and J by 6 bases, with 11 bases left in between. This CDR3 reads CASSEGAVQPQHF. The DNA of the CDR3 is TGTGCCAGCAGCGAAGGGGCAGTTCAGCCCCAGCATTTT.

This clone was detected only a few times. This chain connects TRBV30 to TRBJ1-2; 8 nucleotides align to TRBD1. CDR3 length: 13 amino acids. Germline CDR1 GTSNPN, CDR2 SVGIG (reference sequence). Trimming at V came to 3 bases and at J to 5 bases, leaving 5 bases not matched to a gene. Here the CDR3 reads CAWRDRAGYGYTF. DNA for the CDR3: TGTGCCTGGAGGGACAGGGCAGGGTATGGCTACACCTTC.

The chain employs TRBV3-1 (or the pseudogene TRBV3-2) and TRBJ2-2, with 13 bases aligning to TRBD2. The germline gives CDR1 LGHDT, CDR2 YNNKEL (reference sequence). The CDR3 has 18 residues. The J segment lost 7 bases and the V segment lost 4 bases, leaving 12 bases of the junction unmatched. This chain's CDR3 is CASSRVGLAGPRDGELFF. For the CDR3, the DNA is TGTGCCAGCAGCCGCGTGGGACTAGCGGGGCCCCGGGACGGGGAGCTGTTTTTT.

This chain links TRBV19 with TRBJ1-5; no reliable D call. V lost 5 bases and J 4 bases, leaving 9 bases between the germline ends. The CDR3 length is 13 residues. The germline V gene has CDR1 LNHDA and CDR2 SQIVND (reference sequence). DNA for the CDR3: TGTGCCAGTAGTTCGACGGAGAATCAGCCCCAGCATTTT. It yields the protein CASSSTENQPQHF.

This chain links TRBV2 with TRBJ1-5; D gene uncertain. Trimming shortened V by 7 bases and J by 5 bases, and 15 bases separated the two germline ends. From germline, CDR1 is SNHLY and CDR2 FYNNEI. The CDR3 is made up of 14 amino acids. The CDR3 DNA is TGTGCCAGCAACTCCGACCTAGGCGATCAGCCCCAGCATTTT. Protein sequence: CASNSDLGDQPQHF.

V usage is TRBV5-1 and J usage is TRBJ2-1, with 7 bases fitting TRBD1. This CDR3 comprises 15 residues. CDR1 and CDR2 (germline): SGHRS, YFSETQ. V gave up 4 bases and J gave up 4 bases; unmatched junction bases: 8. In DNA, the CDR3 is TGCGCCAGCAGCACTACAGGGGTACCTTACAATGAGCAGTTCTTC. Translated: CASSTTGVPYNEQFF.

J is TRBJ2-7 and V is TRBV18; 9 bases map to TRBD1. V lost 3 bases to trimming and J lost 7 bases; unmatched junction nucleotides: 10. This CDR3 is 15 amino acids long. Germline loops: CDR1 KGHSH, CDR2 LQKENI. The CDR3 DNA reads TGTGCCAGCTCACCGGCGACAGGGGGATACTATGAGCAGTACTTC. Protein: CASSPATGGYYEQYF.

The chain has TRBV3-1 (or the pseudogene TRBV3-2) and TRBJ2-7; 8 nucleotides agree with TRBD1. The germline CDR1 and CDR2 sequences are LGHDT and YNNKEL (reference sequence). The V segment lost 5 bases and the J segment 3 bases; nucleotides outside the gene matches: 15. The CDR3 length is 17 residues. CDR3 sequence: CASSDTNDRGRLYEQYF. The CDR3 region has the DNA TGTGCCAGCAGCGACACTAACGACAGGGGCCGGCTCTACGAGCAGTACTTC.

This clone is a singleton in its sample. The chain is built from TRBV9 and TRBJ2-1, with 9 bases identical to TRBD1. Trimming took 3 bases from V and 1 from J; bases not matched to a gene: 8. From germline, CDR1 is SGDLS and CDR2 YYNGEE. This CDR3 is built from 17 residues. DNA for the CDR3: TGTGCCAGCAGCGCACCCCTGGGACAGGGATCCTACAATGAGCAGTTCTTC. This gives the protein CASSAPLGQGSYNEQFF.

With regard to this clone: One junction end disagrees with the germline gene, perhaps due to a read error. This chain connects TRBV7-7 to TRBJ2-5; TRBD1 matches at 11 bases. The CDR3 has 14 amino acids. The V gene's germline CDR1 is SSHAT and CDR2 FNYEAQ (reference sequence). The CDR3 sequence is CASSRDRGSETQYF. The CDR3, as DNA: TGTGCTAGCAGCCGGGACAGGGGGTCTGAGACCCAGTACTTC.

The chain couples TRBV6-5 to TRBJ1-5; weak D call: TRBD1 (6 bases). This CDR3 region has 14 residues. Trimming removed 6 bases at V and 5 bases at J, with 14 bases between. CDR1 MNHEY and CDR2 SVGAGI come from the germline V gene. The CDR3 DNA reads as TGTGCCAGCAGGGGCAGGGGAAGGGATCAGCCCCAGCATTTT. Its protein is CASRGRGRDQPQHF.

The chain carries TRBV29-1 and TRBJ1-2; the match to TRBD1 covers 8 bases. The germline gives CDR1 SQVTM, CDR2 ANQGSEA. The CDR3 runs 14 residues. V shed 4 bases and J 3 bases; nucleotides not matched to a gene: 7. The CDR3 DNA reads TGCAGCGTTGTAGCAGGGGGCACGGACTATGGCTACACCTTC. Its protein product is CSVVAGGTDYGYTF.

The genes are TRBV12-3 or TRBV12-4 and TRBJ1-1, with D unclear. The CDR3 is made up of 13 amino acids. V dropped 1 base and J dropped 5 bases, with 8 bases sitting between them. CDR3 coding DNA: TGTGCCAGCAGTTTAGGGTCGCGGACTGAAGCTTTCTTT. Its protein product is CASSLGSRTEAFF.

This clone was counted between two and nine times. The V gene is TRBV6-5, the J gene TRBJ1-2; tentative D call: TRBD1 (6 bases). V lost 6 bases and J 7 bases, leaving 21 bases between the germline ends. CDR1 MNHEY and CDR2 SVGAGI come from the germline V gene. The CDR3 runs to 15 residues. The CDR3 reads CASRSLLGGAVGYTF. The CDR3 DNA reads as TGTGCCAGCAGATCCTTGTTGGGGGGGGCTGTTGGCTACACCTTC.

The chain employs TRBV19 and TRBJ1-5, with D uncertain. The germline V gene encodes CDR1 LNHDA and CDR2 SQIVND (reference sequence). The V end was cut by 5 bases, the J end by 6 bases, with 8 bases between. The CDR3 is 12 residues long. CDR3 nucleotides: TGTGCCAGTAGTTTGCAGCGTCAGCCCCAGCATTTT. Amino acid sequence: CASSLQRQPQHF.

The chain combines TRBV7-6 with TRBJ1-3, with D possibly matching TRBD1 (5 bases). The CDR3 is 19 residues long. Looked up from germline, CDR1 is SGHVS and CDR2 is FNYEAQ. The V and J ends lost 5 bases and 0 bases respectively, with 23 bases between them. CDR3 protein: CASSPISSGGGFSGNTIYF. CDR3 in DNA: TGTGCCAGCAGCCCCATAAGTTCTGGGGGGGGTTTCTCTGGAAACACCATATATTTT. Complete variable domain (other parts from reference TRBV7-6 and TRBJ1-3): GAGVSQSPRYKVTKRGQDVALRCDPISGHVSLYWYRQALGQGPEFLTYFNYEAQQDKSGLPNDRFSAERPEGSISTLTIQRTEQRDSAMYRCASSPISSGGGFSGNTIYFGEGSWLTVV.